There are many counts of the clone carrying this T cell receptor beta chain. Its antigen is unidentified. This entry is derived from a study of T-cell memory formation after mild COVID-19. The overall study: TCR clustering was largely donor specific. Study-wide results and caveats: Pre-infection memory already had some responding clones, implying cross-reactive memory joined. The CD4+ clones that contracted clustered mainly within CM and EM, and the CD8+ clones concentrated in EMRA.

The authors produced TCR alpha and TCR beta cDNA libraries with sample barcodes and UMIs by 5'RACE using constant-segment primers. TCRdb independently ran MiXCR on the 5' RACE reads; one entry per CDR3 protein. Here the sample spans around 250,000 distinct CDR3 sequences, under 20% being singletons. Trimming took 5 bases from V and 9 from J; bases not matched to a gene: 15. Per the germline V gene, CDR1 is SGHRS and CDR2 is YFSETQ. This CDR3 comprises 15 residues. The sequence was obtained from a man younger than 35 who had mild COVID-19 (a few samples of this study predate the infection). Cell type and time point are not known. Sequencing used PBMCs or a T cell subset sorted from them (not recorded which). The J gene is TRBJ2-7, the V gene TRBV5-1; 9 bases are a match to TRBD1. CDR3 region: CASRPTGGEVNSQYF. CDR3 DNA: TGCGCCAGCAGGCCTACAGGGGGCGAGGTAAATTCGCAGTACTTC.